The 14 T cell receptor beta chains in this list originate from one sample, sequenced in a study of metastatic and nonmetastatic thyroid tumors. TCRdb reanalyzed the PCR reads with MiXCR. The table shows some 15,000 clones, with approximately 23% occurring only once. Before thyroid surgery, none of the patients had received any treatment. Sequencing used tumor tissue. These receptors were collected from a female donor with papillary thyroid cancer or a benign thyroid nodule (not recorded which). Some clones in this sample may be carry-over from other donors' samples.

This clone was seen many times. The CDR3 coding sequence is TGTGCCAGCACCAACAGGGTCCCTGAAGCTTTCTTT. Translated: CASTNRVPEAFF. This chain uses TRBV28 with TRBJ1-1, with D perhaps TRBD1 (6 bases). From germline, CDR1 is MDHEN and CDR2 SYDVKM. CDR3 length: 12 amino acids. V lost 7 bases to trimming and J lost 6 bases, with 12 bases between them.

This clone was found many times. V and J are TRBV5-1 and TRBJ2-7; 11 nucleotides agree with TRBD1. The V gene's germline CDR1 is SGHRS and CDR2 YFSETQ. CDR3 size: 13 residues. The trim removed 4 bases at V and 6 bases at J, leaving 3 bases unmatched. CDR3 sequence (DNA): TGCGCCAGCAGCCTGGACAGGGGGCTCGAGCAGTACTTC. The encoded protein is CASSLDRGLEQYF.

The chain employs TRBV27 and TRBJ1-2, with no clear D. Per germline, CDR1 MNHEY and CDR2 SMNVEV (reference sequence). Trimming cost V 4 bases and J 2 bases, with 14 bases left between them. The CDR3 runs to 15 residues. The CDR3, as DNA: TGTGCCAGCAGTTCAACGACGCCGTACAACTATGGCTACACCTTC. Its translation is CASSSTTPYNYGYTF.

Comments on this clone: This could be a read error, since a much larger clone is one nucleotide away. The J gene is TRBJ1-1, the V gene TRBV7-9, with 9 nucleotides matching TRBD1. The CDR3 consists of 14 residues. V shed 5 bases and J 1 base; nucleotides not matched to a gene: 2. Per germline, CDR1 SEHNR and CDR2 FQNEAQ (reference sequence). CDR3 sequence reads: CASSKTGGNTEAFF. DNA for the CDR3: TGTGCCAGCAGCAAGACAGGGGGGAACACTGAAGCTTTCTTT.

This clone turned up a few times. V and J are TRBV19 and TRBJ1-2, with 8 bases fitting TRBD1. CDR3 length equals 14 residues. The J segment lost 4 bases and the V segment lost 8 bases, leaving 9 bases of the junction unmatched. Per the germline V gene, CDR1 is LNHDA and CDR2 is SQIVND (reference sequence). CDR3 loop: CASQGAGGLYGYTF. For the CDR3, the DNA is TGTGCCAGTCAGGGAGCAGGGGGCCTCTATGGCTACACCTTC.

By sample share, this clone is medium-sized (0.01 to 0.1%). The rearrangement links TRBV11-1 to TRBJ1-2; no reliable D call. CDR3 length: 12 residues. Trimming shortened V by 3 bases and J by 7 bases, and 9 bases separated the two germline ends. Germline CDR1 and CDR2: SGHAT and FQDESV (reference sequence). CDR3 nucleotide sequence: TGTGCCAGCAGCTTTGGGCAGAGTGGCTACACCTTC. Protein: CASSFGQSGYTF. Based on the CDR3 plus reference TRBV11-1 and TRBJ1-2, the full variable domain is EAEVAQSPRYKITEKSQAVAFWCDPISGHATLYWYRQILGQGPELLVQFQDESVVDDSQLPKDRFSAERLKGVDSTLKIQPAELGDSAMYLCASSFGQSGYTFGSGTRLTVV.

This clone came up many times. The chain is built from TRBV20-1 and TRBJ2-3; 13 bases map to TRBD2. Germline loops: CDR1 DFQATT, CDR2 SNEGSKA (reference sequence). CDR3 length equals 15 residues. The V gene end was trimmed by 4 bases and the J gene end by 8 bases; junction bases not matched to a gene: 9. DNA of the CDR3: TGCAGTGCTATACCACTAGCGGGAGGGTGGGGTACGCAGTATTTT. Amino acids: CSAIPLAGGWGTQYF.

This clone was detected a few times. The chain links TRBV20-1 to TRBJ1-4; no reliable D call. The germline V and J ends were trimmed by 0 bases and 8 bases, with 13 bases remaining between them. This CDR3 has 14 residues. The germline CDR1 and CDR2 sequences are DFQATT and SNEGSKA (reference sequence). In DNA form, the CDR3 reads TGCAGTGCTAGAGACGGGATATTAGGAGAAAAACTGTTTTTT. It codes for CSARDGILGEKLFF.

This clone showed up many times. The J gene is TRBJ2-7, the V gene TRBV5-4; 9 positions match TRBD2. Germline CDR1 is SGHNT and CDR2 is YYREEE (reference sequence). CDR3 length equals 14 residues. The V segment lost 1 base and the J segment 2 bases; nucleotides outside the gene matches: 1. CDR3 nucleotides: TGTGCCAGCAGCTTGCGCGGGAGGGCCTACGAGCAGTACTTC. It codes for CASSLRGRAYEQYF.

The chain carries TRBV2 and TRBJ2-7; 7 bases are shared with TRBD1. The CDR3 runs 14 residues. J gave up 3 bases and V 4 bases, and 6 bases lay outside the gene matches. In germline, CDR1 is SNHLY, CDR2 FYNNEI. This chain's CDR3 is CASSAGGQDYEQYF. The CDR3 DNA is TGTGCCAGCAGTGCCGGCGGACAGGACTACGAGCAGTACTTC. The full variable domain, in which reference TRBV2 and TRBJ2-7 provide the parts outside the CDR3, is EPEVTQTPSHQVTQMGQEVILRCVPISNHLYFYWYRQILGQKVEFLVSFYNNEISEKSEIFDDQFSVERPDGSNFTLKIRSTKLEDSAMYFCASSAGGQDYEQYFGPGTRLTVT.

The chain links TRBV7-9 to TRBJ2-7; D gene unclear. The CDR3 is made up of 14 amino acids. Germline V CDR1 and CDR2: SEHNR, FQNEAQ (reference sequence). The V end was cut by 5 bases, the J end by 0 bases, with 11 bases between. DNA of the CDR3: TGTGCCAGCAGCCCGACGACCCTCTCCTACGAGCAGTACTTC. This sequence encodes CASSPTTLSYEQYF.

The V and J genes are TRBV30 and TRBJ1-2; 9 nucleotides agree with TRBD1. The germline V gene has CDR1 GTSNPN and CDR2 SVGIG (reference sequence). This CDR3 has 15 residues. With 2 bases clipped from V and 5 bases from J, the junction kept 9 bases outside the gene matches. CDR3 DNA sequence: TGTGCCTGGAGTTGGACAGGGGACAGCATTTATGGCTACACCTTC. This gives the protein CAWSWTGDSIYGYTF. The full variable domain, with the rest looked up from reference TRBV30 and TRBJ1-2, is SQTIHQWPATLVQPVGSPLSLECTVEGTSNPNLYWYRQAAGRGLQLLFYSVGIGQISSEVPQNLSASRPQDRQFILSSKKLLLSDSGFYLCAWSWTGDSIYGYTFGSGTRLTVV.

The sample holds many counts of this clone. Here the CDR3 DNA reads TGTGCCAGCAGTGAGGCCGGTGGGGAGCAAGAGACCCAGTACTTC. Translating gives CASSEAGGEQETQYF. The chain is built from TRBV6-1 and TRBJ2-5; D perhaps matches TRBD2 (5 bases). The germline V and J ends were trimmed by 3 bases and 2 bases, with 13 bases remaining between them. CDR3 length equals 15 residues. Germline assignment: CDR1 MNHNS and CDR2 SASEGT.

Relative to its sample, this clone is medium-sized (0.01 to 0.1%). The V and J genes are TRBV20-1 and TRBJ1-1, with 8 bases identical to TRBD1. This CDR3 comprises 12 residues. The trim removed 3 bases at V and 3 bases at J, leaving 0 bases unmatched. Looked up from germline, CDR1 is DFQATT and CDR2 is SNEGSKA (reference sequence). This CDR3 is CSARTGDTEAFF. The DNA for the CDR3 is TGCAGTGCTAGGACAGGGGACACTGAAGCTTTCTTT.